The 25 T cell receptor beta chains reported below all come from one sample, sequenced in a study of technical replicates of blood from several donors. Repertoires were generated with immunoSEQ multiplex PCR, while TCRdb's copy carries only in-frame clones and drops some. The table lists tens of thousands of clones, roughly 90% of them singletons. Sequencing used T cells isolated from PBMCs. These receptors were obtained from a human donor in good health.

The chain combines TRBV19 with TRBJ1-5, with 7 positions matching TRBD1. The CDR3 covers 16 residues. Germline loops: CDR1 LNHDA, CDR2 SQIVND (reference sequence). V dropped 5 bases and J dropped 6; count of bases not matched to a gene: 13. The CDR3, as DNA: TGTGCCAGTAGTCCCCAGAAGACAGGGCTCTCTCAGCCCCAGCATTTT. It translates to CASSPQKTGLSQPQHF.

This clone was detected only once. This chain connects TRBV9 to TRBJ2-7, with 7 bases matching TRBD1. The CDR3 runs to 17 residues. Germline values: CDR1 SGDLS, CDR2 YYNGEE. V shed 4 bases and J 4 bases; nucleotides not matched to a gene: 17. CDR3 in amino acids: CASSLQGSAGGLYEQYF. CDR3 DNA: TGTGCCAGCAGCCTCCAGGGTTCCGCAGGGGGTTTGTACGAGCAGTACTTC. Looking up the rest from reference TRBV9 and TRBJ2-7 gives the full variable domain: DSGVTQTPKHLITATGQRVTLRCSPRSGDLSVYWYQQSLDQGLQFLIQYYNGEERAKGNILERFSAQQFPDLHSELNLSSLELGDSALYFCASSLQGSAGGLYEQYFGPGTRLTVT.

The rearrangement links TRBV19 to TRBJ2-3, with 9 bases aligning to TRBD2. Trimming removed 4 bases from V and 3 bases from J; junction bases left unmatched: 8. The V gene's germline CDR1 is LNHDA and CDR2 SQIVND (reference sequence). This CDR3 region has 16 residues. Here the CDR3 reads CASSKWGSGRTDTQYF. CDR3 nucleotide sequence: TGTGCCAGTAGTAAATGGGGTAGCGGGAGAACAGATACGCAGTATTTT. Filled out from reference TRBV19 and TRBJ2-3, the complete variable domain reads DGGITQSPKYLFRKEGQNVTLSCEQNLNHDAMYWYRQDPGQGLRLIYYSQIVNDFQKGDIAEGYSVSREKKESFPLTVTSAQKNPTAFYLCASSKWGSGRTDTQYFGPGTRLTVL.

The rearrangement links TRBV29-1 to TRBJ1-3; perhaps TRBD1 as D (6 bases). The CDR3 is 13 amino acids. CDR1 is SQVTM and CDR2 is ANQGSEA in the germline V gene. The germline V and J ends were trimmed by 4 bases and 2 bases, with 9 bases remaining between them. This CDR3 reads CSVGGHTGNTIYF. CDR3 in DNA: TGCAGCGTTGGGGGGCATACTGGAAACACCATATATTTT.

This clone has a single count. The chain links TRBV6-6 to TRBJ2-1; no reliable D call. Germline CDR1 MNHNY, CDR2 SVGAGI (reference sequence). V was shortened by 6 bases and J by 1 base, with 10 bases between the two germline ends. The CDR3 has 14 amino acids. Written as DNA, the CDR3 is TGTGCCAGCAGACTTGACAATTCCTACAATGAGCAGTTCTTC. The encoded protein is CASRLDNSYNEQFF.

The chain uses TRBV12-5 and TRBJ2-5; TRBD2 aligns across 10 bases. This CDR3 is built from 15 residues. Germline values: CDR1 LGHNT, CDR2 FRNRAP. With 2 bases clipped from V and 4 bases from J, the junction kept 4 bases outside the gene matches. This CDR3 reads CASGLPSGSPETQYF. In DNA, the CDR3 is TGTGCTAGTGGTTTGCCTAGCGGGAGCCCAGAGACCCAGTACTTC.

This clone showed up just a few times. This chain uses TRBV4-2 with TRBJ2-7; 9 nucleotides align to TRBD1. The J segment lost 4 bases and the V segment lost 3 bases, leaving 10 bases of the junction unmatched. The CDR3 runs 16 residues. Germline V CDR1 and CDR2: LGHNA, YNFKEQ. The CDR3, as DNA: TGTGCCAGCAGCCACGTTTTTACAGGGGGCACGTACGAGCAGTACTTC. Its protein product is CASSHVFTGGTYEQYF.

This chain connects TRBV5-5 to TRBJ2-3, with TRBD1 identical over 9 bases. Germline values: CDR1 SGHKS, CDR2 YYEKEE (reference sequence). V lost 3 bases to trimming and J lost 6 bases; unmatched junction nucleotides: 8. The CDR3 runs to 15 residues. CDR3 DNA: TGTGCCAGCAGCTCACGGACAGGGGCTACGGATACGCAGTATTTT. This sequence encodes CASSSRTGATDTQYF.

This clone was seen once. DNA of the CDR3: TGCGCCAGCAGCTGGGGACTAGCGGGATCTCAGGAGCAGTACTTC. Encoded protein: CASSWGLAGSQEQYF. V is TRBV5-1 and J is TRBJ2-7; 13 bases align to TRBD2. The CDR3 has 15 amino acids. Per germline, CDR1 SGHRS and CDR2 YFSETQ. Trimming removed 3 bases from V and 7 bases from J; junction bases left unmatched: 7.

The chain has TRBV7-9 and TRBJ2-2, with TRBD2 matching over 9 bases. Trimming took 4 bases from V and 5 from J; bases not matched to a gene: 8. The CDR3 consists of 16 residues. The germline V gene has CDR1 SEHNR and CDR2 FQNEAQ (reference sequence). This CDR3 reads CASSSPSGKITGELFF. The CDR3 coding sequence is TGTGCCAGCAGCTCGCCTAGCGGGAAGATAACCGGGGAGCTGTTTTTT. Drawing the rest from reference TRBV7-9 and TRBJ2-2, the complete variable domain is DTGVSQNPRHKITKRGQNVTFRCDPISEHNRLYWYRQTLGQGPEFLTYFQNEAQLEKSRLLSDRFSAERPKGSFSTLEIQRTEQGDSAMYLCASSSPSGKITGELFFGEGSRLTVL.

This chain joins TRBV7-2 and TRBJ2-2, with 7 bases that match TRBD2. Germline-derived CDR1 and CDR2 are SGHTA and FQGNSA. The CDR3 totals 16 residues. V gave up 4 bases and J gave up 1 base; unmatched junction bases: 6. CDR3 nucleotides: TGTGCCAGCAGCTGGGCTAGCGGAGAGAACACCGGGGAGCTGTTTTTT. Encoded protein: CASSWASGENTGELFF. The full variable domain, with the rest looked up from reference TRBV7-2 and TRBJ2-2, is GAGVSQSPSNKVTEKGKDVELRCDPISGHTALYWYRQSLGQGLEFLIYFQGNSAPDKSGLPSDRFSAERTGGSVSTLTIQRTQQEDSAVYLCASSWASGENTGELFFGEGSRLTVL.

The gene calls are TRBV5-3 and TRBJ2-3; 8 bases line up with TRBD1. TRBV5-3 is labeled an ORF, and its function is uncertain. J lost 4 bases, V lost 0 bases, and 4 bases had no gene match. This CDR3 spans 15 amino acids. The CDR3 bases are TGTGCCAGAAGCTTGGGTCAGGGGGCCGCAGATACGCAGTATTTT. Translating it yields CARSLGQGAADTQYF.

The chain combines TRBV5-1 with TRBJ2-2; 10 positions match TRBD1. Losses at the gene ends were 3 bases for V and 5 bases for J; bases not matched to a gene: 4. This CDR3 contains 15 residues. Germline CDR1 is SGHRS and CDR2 is YFSETQ. The CDR3 region is CASSSGTGETGELFF. CDR3 nucleotides: TGCGCCAGCAGCTCCGGGACAGGGGAAACCGGGGAGCTGTTTTTT.

The chain employs TRBV6-6 and TRBJ1-5, with D possibly matching TRBD1 (5 bases). CDR3 length: 16 residues. V was trimmed by 1 base and J by 2 bases, leaving 12 bases between them. Looked up from germline, CDR1 is MNHNY and CDR2 is SVGAGI (reference sequence). In nucleotides, the CDR3 is TGTGCCAGCAGTTACTTCAGGGAGGATGGCAATCAGCCCCAGCATTTT. The encoded protein is CASSYFREDGNQPQHF.

CDR3 nucleotide sequence: TGTGCCAGCAGTGCCCGTTTGAACACTGAAGCTTTCTTT. Encoded protein: CASSARLNTEAFF. The chain couples TRBV6-4 to TRBJ1-1, with D unclear. CDR1 MRHNA and CDR2 SNTAGT come from the germline V gene. The CDR3 sequence is 13 residues long. Trimming shortened V by 4 bases and J by 0 bases, and 6 bases separated the two germline ends.

This chain connects TRBV10-3 to TRBJ2-7, with 8 bases lining up with TRBD2. CDR3 size: 14 residues. V trimming: 4 bases; J trimming: 1 base; junction bases outside the gene matches: 3. Germline loops: CDR1 ENHRY, CDR2 SYGVKD. The CDR3 DNA reads as TGTGCCATCAGTGCGGGGGGGCGTTCCTACGAGCAGTACTTC. It yields the protein CAISAGGRSYEQYF.

V gene TRBV14 combines with J gene TRBJ2-3, with a weak D call TRBD1 (6 bases). This CDR3 region has 14 residues. With 5 bases removed from V and 6 bases from J, the gap between germline ends came to 15 bases. Germline V CDR1 and CDR2: SGHDN, FVKESK. CDR3 protein: CASSLTGSVDTQYF. The CDR3 DNA sequence: TGTGCCAGCAGCTTGACAGGCAGTGTCGATACGCAGTATTTT.

The rearrangement joins TRBV5-6 to TRBJ1-1; the match to TRBD1 covers 8 bases. Germline V gives CDR1 SGHDT, CDR2 YYEEEE. The CDR3 loop spans 12 amino acids. With 5 bases clipped from V and 6 bases from J, the junction kept 3 bases outside the gene matches. For the CDR3, the DNA is TGTGCCAGCAGTCGGACAGGGTCTGAAGCTTTCTTT. Residues: CASSRTGSEAFF.

The rearrangement joins TRBV9 to TRBJ1-2; D is ambiguous. Trimming took 0 bases from V and 4 from J, leaving 10 bases between them. Germline V gives CDR1 SGDLS, CDR2 YYNGEE. The CDR3 covers 14 residues. DNA for the CDR3: TGTGCCAGCAGCGTAGCACCAGGCCCCTATGGCTACACCTTC. Protein: CASSVAPGPYGYTF.

Regarding this clone: Different DNA sequences within this sample yield the same CDR3. This sequence joins TRBV15 and TRBJ2-3; 11 bases match TRBD1. Germline V gene sequence: CDR1 LNHNV, CDR2 YYDKDF (reference sequence). V was clipped by 6 bases and J by 3 bases; unmatched bases: 2. CDR3 length equals 14 residues. CDR3 DNA sequence: TGTGCCACCAGTAGGGACAGGGGGACAGATACGCAGTATTTT. As protein: CATSRDRGTDTQYF.

This sequence joins TRBV27 and TRBJ2-1; 8 bases line up with TRBD2. Germline V gene lookup returns CDR1 MNHEY and CDR2 SMNVEV (reference sequence). J gave up 4 bases and V 4 bases, and 3 bases lay outside the gene matches. The CDR3 consists of 14 residues. The CDR3 DNA sequence: TGTGCCAGCAGTTCACTAGCGGATTACAATGAGCAGTTCTTC. Its protein is CASSSLADYNEQFF.

This chain joins TRBV11-2 and TRBJ2-5, with 10 bases lining up with TRBD2. From germline, CDR1 is SGHAT and CDR2 FQNNGV. The CDR3 runs 14 residues. Unmatched junction bases numbered 4, after V lost 5 bases and J lost 4 bases. The CDR3 nucleotides read TGTGCCAGCAGCCTGCTAGCGGGAGTAGAGACCCAGTACTTC. Translation: CASSLLAGVETQYF.

The gene calls are TRBV7-2 and TRBJ1-5; D gene ambiguous. This CDR3 has 17 residues. CDR1 and CDR2 (germline): SGHTA, FQGNSA. V gave up 1 base and J gave up 6 bases, with 19 bases separating them. CDR3 DNA sequence: TGTGCCAGCAGCTTAGGGGTCGGCGGCTTAGGAGTTCAGCCCCAGCATTTT. Translated, it gives CASSLGVGGLGVQPQHF.

The chain employs TRBV2 and TRBJ1-5; 8 bases align to TRBD1. Germline trimming cut 3 bases from V and 7 bases from J; bases unmatched to any gene: 5. The CDR3 spans 14 residues. Per germline, CDR1 SNHLY and CDR2 FYNNEI. This chain's CDR3 is CASSEEAGGQPQHF. In DNA form, the CDR3 reads TGTGCCAGCAGTGAGGAAGCAGGGGGCCAGCCCCAGCATTTT. Filled out from reference TRBV2 and TRBJ1-5, the complete variable domain reads EPEVTQTPSHQVTQMGQEVILRCVPISNHLYFYWYRQILGQKVEFLVSFYNNEISEKSEIFDDQFSVERPDGSNFTLKIRSTKLEDSAMYFCASSEEAGGQPQHFGDGTRLSIL.

The J gene is TRBJ1-5, the V gene TRBV19, with 8 bases matching TRBD1. The CDR3 is 15 amino acids. Germline CDR1 and CDR2: LNHDA and SQIVND (reference sequence). Trimming removed 5 bases from V and 6 bases from J; junction bases left unmatched: 9. The CDR3 sequence: CASSEIGQGGQPQHF. DNA of the CDR3: TGTGCCAGTAGTGAGATCGGACAGGGAGGTCAGCCCCAGCATTTT.